This T cell receptor beta chain is from a study of T cell changes during pregnancy in multiple sclerosis (dated 2019 in TCRdb). At the level of the whole study: The study examined how the T cell repertoire changed over the course of pregnancy in women with multiple sclerosis.

Note on this clone: This receptor's antigen is unknown. No per-base quality is available; no much larger clone lies one base away.

Trimming removed 7 bases from V and 8 bases from J; the gene matches leave 10 bases unexplained. CDR1 MDHEN and CDR2 SYDVKM are derived from the germline V gene. The CDR3 goes from the cysteine to the phenylalanine over 14 residues. Only CDR3 DNA is held: 42 bases, read in frame from base 1. Receptor libraries were prepared by the immunoSEQ multiplex PCR assay. Sourced from immuneACCESS, this table was stored by TCRdb with only in-frame sequences that have V and J called. A share of the clones is absent; for the studies checked, an unresolved V gene accounts for under half, and the remainder has no known explanation. For this sample the table gives roughly 40,000 clones, of which 85% to 90% were detected only once. Together, the top ten hold under 0.65% of the sample.

The sequence links TRBV28 to TRBJ1-2, with TRBD1 identical over 10 junction bases. This TCR came from a female donor with multiple sclerosis, enrolled in a pregnancy study. The source was CD4+ T cells from peripheral blood mononuclear cells, collected in the first trimester of pregnancy. The bases read TGTGCCAGCAAATTCGAGGACAGGGGGGAAGGCTACACCTTC. The encoded protein is CASKFEDRGEGYTF.